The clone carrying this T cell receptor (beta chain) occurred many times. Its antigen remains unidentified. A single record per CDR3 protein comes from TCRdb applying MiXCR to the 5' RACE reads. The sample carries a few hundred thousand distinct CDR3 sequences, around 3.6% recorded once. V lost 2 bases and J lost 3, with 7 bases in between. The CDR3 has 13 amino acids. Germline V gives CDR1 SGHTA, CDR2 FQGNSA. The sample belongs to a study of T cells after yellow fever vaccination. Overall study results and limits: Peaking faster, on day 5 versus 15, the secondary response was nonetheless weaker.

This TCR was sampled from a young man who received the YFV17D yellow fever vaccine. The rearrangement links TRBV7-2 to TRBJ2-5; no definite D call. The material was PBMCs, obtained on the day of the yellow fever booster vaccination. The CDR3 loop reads CASSLNYEETQYF. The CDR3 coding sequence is TGTGCCAGCAGCTTAAATTATGAAGAGACCCAGTACTTC.